This T cell receptor (beta chain) derives from a study of control samples from healthy donors and cancer patients. The V gene lost 3 bases and the J gene lost 6 bases, with 12 bases spanning the gap. The CDR3 runs 13 residues. In germline, CDR1 is SGHRS, CDR2 YFSETQ. Clones were read by immunoSEQ multiplex PCR, and TCRdb kept only the in-frame ones, dropping some. The sample includes 130,000 or so clones, around 93% of them seen just once. The chain is built from TRBV5-1 and TRBJ1-2, with D perhaps matching TRBD1 (6 bases). Specimen: blood. This clonotype originated in a woman in her fifties or sixties in good health. Here the CDR3 DNA reads TGCGCCAGCAGCTCCGCAGGGGTGCATGGCTACACCTTC. Protein: CASSSAGVHGYTF. Supplemented by reference TRBV5-1 and TRBJ1-2, the full variable domain reads KAGVTQTPRYLIKTRGQQVTLSCSPISGHRSVSWYQQTPGQGLQFLFEYFSETQRNKGNFPGRFSGRQFSNSRSEMNVSTLELGDSALYLCASSSAGVHGYTFGSGTRLTVV.